This TCR beta chain was sequenced in a study of T cells in Graves' hyperthyroidism and ophthalmopathy (dated by TCRdb to between 2018 and 2020). At the level of the whole study: TCR V-J signatures able to tell the groups apart were searched for in a discovery cohort of 100 patients, of whom 40 to 45 had Graves' ophthalmopathy and more than 55 had stable Graves' hyperthyroidism. Prospective prediction of ophthalmopathy was tested in an independent validation cohort of approximately 19 hyperthyroidism patients and 15 to 17 patients who later progressed to ophthalmopathy. The approximately 98 discovery patients were randomly divided into training and test sets at a 7:3 ratio. Thyroid tissue and blood T-cell repertoires from more than five Graves' hyperthyroidism patients were also compared in the study. After blood sampling, hyperthyroidism patients were treated with methimazole at a starting dose of 30 mg daily, and ophthalmopathy patients were treated with high-dose intravenous methylprednisolone. The paper describes TCR Vbeta CDR3 sequencing of around 130 peripheral blood samples, made up of about 41 ophthalmopathy patients, roughly 75 hyperthyroidism patients and about 17 progressor patients. General findings and caveats noted by the study authors: Most expanded thyroid clonotypes (frequency above 0.001) were also found in blood, which suggests that blood repertoires may mirror thyroid immune responses. During validation, the model predicted progression to ophthalmopathy a median of around 6 months ahead of onset, with approximately 71% sensitivity and about 72% specificity. Sample size was not statistically predetermined, and investigators were not blinded to group allocation. Ophthalmopathy was separated from stable hyperthyroidism by a 13 V-J signature model, with about 86% sensitivity and roughly 81% specificity obtained in cross-validation and 80%/75% obtained in testing.

This clonotype was detected only once. The antigen it recognizes is unknown. Per-base qualities were not stored, and no clone one base away is much larger. One read provides weak support. A patient counted as having stable Graves' hyperthyroidism if no progression to ophthalmopathy occurred over 18 months of follow-up. Hyperthyroidism patients were newly diagnosed, with disease duration under 2 months, and aged 18 to 65 years. Exclusion was applied to patients with uncontrolled infections, other autoimmune diseases, pregnancy or lactation. Diagnoses were established on the basis of clinical symptoms, serum thyroxine and TRAb, thyroid ultrasound, and orbital computed tomography. Trizol reagent was used to extract total RNA, and RNA quality was then checked on an Agilent 2100 Bioanalyzer. The TCR beta CDR3 regions were amplified from the RNA transcripts. The TCR CDR3 was subjected to a first round of RT-PCR using the HTBI primer set and the Qiagen OneStep RT-PCR kit. Libraries were constructed in a second round of multiplex PCR, after which size selection and purification were performed. Paired-end sequencing of the libraries was performed with 100 bp reads on an Illumina HiSeq2000. Regarding the original processing steps: Raw data were processed with SOAPnuke, discarding reads with adapters, uncalled bases, mean Phred below 15, or no exact constant-primer or identifier match. COPE v1.2.5 was used to merge high-quality paired reads, and clonotypes were defined as unique nucleotide sequences. MiTCR v1.1 was used to align clonotypes to the IMGT TRBV, TRBD and TRBJ reference segments. Only V-J combinations with frequency above 0.0001, covering about 99% of repertoires, were analysed. The TCS score was defined as F50 (clonal expansion) divided by E x V (chaos), with BLOSUM62-based TCRdist calculated between CDR3 peptides within each V-J. Welch's t-statistics and random forest reduced several hundred V-J features to roughly 13, which were used in a naive Bayes classifier (R e1071). Thyroid-blood repertoire similarity was quantified with the Morisita-Horn index. TCRdb passed the public sequencing reads through fastp at Q25 and MiXCR, retaining productive beta sequences. Rows with a matching CDR3 protein are joined into one entry that keeps the most common DNA and genes. The V and J calls come from TCRdb's annotation, not from the publication. The sample table contains a few hundred thousand distinct CDR3 sequences; only one count was recorded for 46% of them. The ten largest account for around 7.7% of the sample.

Here V drops 6 bases and J drops 3 bases, and the junction holds 2 bases not matched to any gene. The CDR3 runs 14 residues from the cysteine to the phenylalanine. The sequence is cut down to CDR3 DNA, 42 bases in frame from base 1. CDR1 SQVTM and CDR2 ANQGSEA are derived from the germline V gene. Source material: peripheral blood or thyroid tissue (not recorded which). The source is a woman aged 18-29 years with Graves' hyperthyroidism. The sequence joins TRBV29-1 to TRBJ2-7, with 16 bases matching TRBD2. DNA sequence: TGCAGCGTAGGGACTAGCGGGAGGGACTACGAGCAGTACTTC. Translated, this is CSVGTSGRDYEQYF.